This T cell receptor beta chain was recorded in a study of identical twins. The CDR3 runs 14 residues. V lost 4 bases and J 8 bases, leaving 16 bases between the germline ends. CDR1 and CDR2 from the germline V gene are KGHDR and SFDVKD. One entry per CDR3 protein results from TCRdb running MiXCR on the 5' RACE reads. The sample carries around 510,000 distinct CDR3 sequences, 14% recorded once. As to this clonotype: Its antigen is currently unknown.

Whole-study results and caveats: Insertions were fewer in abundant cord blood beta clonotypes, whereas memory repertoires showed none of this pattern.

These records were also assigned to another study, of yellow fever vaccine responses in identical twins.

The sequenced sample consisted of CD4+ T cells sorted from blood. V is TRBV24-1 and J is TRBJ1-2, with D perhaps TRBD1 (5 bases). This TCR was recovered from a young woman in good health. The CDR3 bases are TGTGCCACCAGTGACCGGGGCCTCCCGGAGGGCTACACCTTC. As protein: CATSDRGLPEGYTF.